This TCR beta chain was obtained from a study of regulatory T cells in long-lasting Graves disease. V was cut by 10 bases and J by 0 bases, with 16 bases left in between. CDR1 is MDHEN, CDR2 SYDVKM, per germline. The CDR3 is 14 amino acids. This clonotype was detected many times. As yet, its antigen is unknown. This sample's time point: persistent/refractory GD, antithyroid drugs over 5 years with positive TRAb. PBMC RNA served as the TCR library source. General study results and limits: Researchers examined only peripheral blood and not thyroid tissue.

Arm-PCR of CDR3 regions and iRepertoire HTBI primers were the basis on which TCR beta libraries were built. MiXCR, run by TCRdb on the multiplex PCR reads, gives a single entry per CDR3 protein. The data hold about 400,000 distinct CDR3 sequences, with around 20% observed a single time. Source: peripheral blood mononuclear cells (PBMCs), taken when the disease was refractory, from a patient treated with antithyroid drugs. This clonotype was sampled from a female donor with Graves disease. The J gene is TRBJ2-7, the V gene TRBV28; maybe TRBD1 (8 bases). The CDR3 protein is CATQQGGSSYEQYF. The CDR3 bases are TGTGCCACCCAACAGGGGGGGAGCTCCTACGAGCAGTACTTC.